The sample holds a few counts of the clone carrying this TCR beta chain. What it recognizes is unknown. The data were taken from a study of T-cell reconstitution after alpha-beta-depleted transplantation in children. A TCRbeta library incorporating unique molecular identifiers was prepared. TCRdb fed the PCR reads into MiXCR, producing one record per CDR3 protein. The repertoire consists of 610,000 or so distinct CDR3 sequences, with roughly 30% occurring once and the leading ten covering approximately 39%. Findings and caveats of the study: Some patients showed high day-60 TCRbeta diversity, which derived from surviving recipient T cells and thymic progenitors. Diversity and T-cell counts at one year after transplant derived mostly from new T cells. Alpha-beta T cells present about two months after transplant were reported to originate from several hundred expanded graft clones.

The receptor comes from a boy less than two years old with Wiskott-Aldrich syndrome, due to receive a stem cell transplant. The material was PBMCs, obtained before TCRalphabeta/CD19-depleted stem cell transplant.

CDR3 sequence: CASSPQGVNTEAFF. For the CDR3, the DNA is TGTGCCAGCAGTCCACAGGGTGTGAACACTGAAGCTTTCTTT. The chain joins TRBV28 to TRBJ1-1; a possible D gene is TRBD1 (6 bases). Deletions cut 5 bases from V and 0 bases from J, with 10 bases between. Germline CDR1 MDHEN, CDR2 SYDVKM. This CDR3 is 14 amino acids long.